The TCR beta chain described here comes from a study of blood T cell repertoires in COVID-19. Germline assignment: CDR1 MDHEN and CDR2 SYDVKM. Trimming pared 8 bases from V and 4 bases from J, leaving 18 bases between. CDR3 size: 14 residues. Per the authors' pipeline: Estimates of nucleated cell counts were drawn from the amplification of reference gene primers. This table comes from immunoSEQ multiplex PCR, and its TCRdb copy is limited to in-frame clones, with some not included. That table gives V, J and clone size, and the DNA gave D and trimming. In the table there are 190,000 or so clones, approximately 82% of which are singletons.

The clonotype originates from a human donor with acute or convalescent COVID-19. The donor label of this sample is uncertain. Sequenced input: peripheral blood. This rearrangement joins TRBV28 to TRBJ2-7, with D uncertain. Here the CDR3 reads CASGPLRLKYEQYF. CDR3 sequence (DNA): TGTGCCAGCGGTCCTTTACGTCTAAAGTACGAGCAGTACTTC. The full variable domain, in which reference TRBV28 and TRBJ2-7 provide the parts outside the CDR3, is DVKVTQSSRYLVKRTGEKVFLECVQDMDHENMFWYRQDPGLGLRLIYFSYDVKMKEKGDIPEGYSVSREKKERFSLILESASTNQTSMYLCASGPLRLKYEQYFGPGTRLTVT.